The 14 T cell receptor beta chains reported below all come from one sample, sequenced in a study of regulatory T cells in long-lasting Graves disease. Time point of the sample: newly diagnosed GD, antithyroid drugs for less than 3 months. The authors made the TCR library using RNA they extracted from PBMCs. With iRepertoire HTBI primers and Arm-PCR of CDR3 regions, TCR beta libraries were built. TCRdb reprocessed the multiplex PCR reads via MiXCR and lists one record per CDR3 protein. This sample has 350,000 to 400,000 distinct CDR3 sequences; 16% occur once, and the top ten carry about 19%. These data also featured in a second study, about T cells in Graves' hyperthyroidism and ophthalmopathy.

The specimen was peripheral blood mononuclear cells (PBMCs), collected at new diagnosis, from a patient treated with antithyroid drugs. Every receptor here comes from a woman in her late teens or twenties with Graves disease.

The table lists this clonotype with a few counts. The rearrangement joins TRBV5-1 to TRBJ1-1; possible D gene TRBD1, 6 bases. V lost 4 bases to trimming and J lost 6 bases, with 16 bases between them. Germline V CDR1 and CDR2: SGHRS, YFSETQ. The CDR3 is made up of 14 amino acids. The CDR3, as DNA: TGCGCCAGCAGCCGCTTACAGGGAGTTCCTGAAGCTTTCTTT. Translating it yields CASSRLQGVPEAFF.

In this sample, this clonotype turned up many times. The rearrangement joins TRBV10-1 to TRBJ1-2, with D hard to call. Trimming removed 6 bases from V and 2 bases from J, with 10 bases in between. The germline V gene encodes CDR1 WNHNN and CDR2 SYGVQD (reference sequence). The CDR3 runs 13 residues. The CDR3 sequence: CASSPSVNYGYTF. CDR3 DNA: TGCGCCAGCAGCCCCAGTGTGAACTATGGCTACACCTTC.

This clonotype was observed many times. The rearrangement uses TRBV12-3 or TRBV12-4 and TRBJ2-7, with TRBD1 matching 8 bases. The CDR3 spans 15 residues. With 5 bases clipped from V and 3 bases from J, the junction kept 9 bases outside the gene matches. CDR3 DNA: TGTGCCAGCAGTCCCACAGGGGGAGTTTACTACGAGCAGTACTTC. Translation gives CASSPTGGVYYEQYF.

The CDR3 DNA reads TGTGCCACCAGCAGAGGGGGTGAAGCTTTCTTT. Its protein is CATSRGGEAFF. The chain uses TRBV15 and TRBJ1-1; D is ambiguous. Trimming removed 1 base from V and 7 bases from J, with 4 bases in between. Germline V lookup: CDR1 LNHNV, CDR2 YYDKDF (reference sequence). CDR3 length equals 11 residues.

This clonotype was counted many times. The chain couples TRBV5-1 to TRBJ2-1; perhaps TRBD1 as D (6 bases). CDR1 SGHRS and CDR2 YFSETQ come from the germline V gene. The CDR3 runs to 14 residues. V gave up 0 bases and J gave up 13 bases, with 17 bases separating them. CDR3 bases: TGCGCCAGCAGCTTGGTGGCAGGGGCATTAGCCCAGTTCTTC. Residues: CASSLVAGALAQFF.

This clonotype was counted only a few times. The chain's CDR3 is CASSLYGSSYNEQFF. As DNA, the CDR3 is TGTGCCAGCAGCTTGTATGGGAGCTCCTACAATGAGCAGTTCTTC. The V and J genes are TRBV5-8 and TRBJ2-1; D is perhaps TRBD2 (5 bases). The V end was cut by 1 base, the J end by 0 bases, with 8 bases between. The germline V gene encodes CDR1 SGHTS and CDR2 YDEGEE. The CDR3 contains 15 residues.

This clonotype was detected ten times or more. The chain is built from TRBV11-2 and TRBJ2-7, with 10 bases identical to TRBD2. The CDR3 runs 15 residues. The V gene's germline CDR1 is SGHAT and CDR2 FQNNGV. The junction had 7 bases not matched to a gene; V was cut back by 2 bases and J by 6 bases. The CDR3 DNA follows: TGTGCCAGCAGCTTACTGACTAGCGGGCCTCGCGAGCAGTACTTC. This sequence encodes CASSLLTSGPREQYF.

The CDR3 DNA sequence: TGCGCCAGCAGCTTATTACAGGGTGGTGAAAAACTGTTTTTT. Its translation: CASSLLQGGEKLFF. This sequence joins TRBV5-1 and TRBJ1-4; D might be TRBD1 (6 bases). Germline V gene data show CDR1 as SGHRS and CDR2 as YFSETQ. Trimming removed 2 bases from V and 7 bases from J, with 12 bases in between. The CDR3 is made up of 14 amino acids.

This clonotype was observed at least ten times. The chain links TRBV7-3 to TRBJ2-3, with 11 bases fitting TRBD2. Per the germline V gene, CDR1 is SGHTA and CDR2 is FQGTGA. The CDR3 runs 16 residues. The J segment lost 4 bases and the V segment lost 3 bases, leaving 6 bases of the junction unmatched. The CDR3 nucleotides read TGTGCCAGCAGCTTCACTAGCGGGAGTGGTGCAGATACGCAGTATTTT. It codes for CASSFTSGSGADTQYF.

This clonotype has at least ten counts. The chain couples TRBV12-3 or TRBV12-4 to TRBJ2-1; 8 positions agree with TRBD2. Trimming removed 6 bases from V and 10 bases from J; junction bases left unmatched: 11. CDR3 length: 14 amino acids. The CDR3 nucleotides are TGTGCCAGCAGCCCCCAGGCGGGAGGCGGAGAGCAGTTCTTC. This encodes CASSPQAGGGEQFF.

CDR3 nucleotides: TGTGCCAGCAGTTACTCGGTGGGGCGGTACACTGAAGCTTTCTTT. Its protein product is CASSYSVGRYTEAFF. The chain couples TRBV6-5 to TRBJ1-1; tentative D call: TRBD1 (5 bases). Germline lookup yields CDR1 MNHEY and CDR2 SVGAGI. The CDR3 spans 15 residues. Deletions cut 0 bases from V and 3 bases from J, with 11 bases between.

In the case of this clonotype: A far more abundant clone sits one base away, making this likely a read error. The chain has TRBV27 and TRBJ2-3; 8 bases align to TRBD2. The J call may not be correct, given that the DNA end is closer to TRBJ2-1. Germline assignment: CDR1 MNHEY and CDR2 SMNVEV (reference sequence). The CDR3 runs to 14 residues. Written as DNA, the CDR3 is TGTGCCAGCAGTTTAGGACTAGCTGGAAATGAGCAGTTCTTC. This codes for CASSLGLAGNEQFF.

V and J are TRBV5-1 and TRBJ1-5; unclear D gene. Trimming pared 0 bases from V and 2 bases from J, leaving 6 bases between. This CDR3 has 14 residues. Germline V CDR1 and CDR2: SGHRS, YFSETQ. The CDR3 bases are TGCGCCAGCAGCTTGGGATTAGGCAATCAGCCCCAGCATTTT. Translated: CASSLGLGNQPQHF.

This clonotype occurred a few times. The CDR3 loop is CASSKGQGAEAFF. DNA for the CDR3: TGTGCCAGCAGCAAGGGACAGGGGGCTGAAGCTTTCTTT. J is TRBJ1-1 and V is TRBV7-2; the match to TRBD1 covers 11 bases. This CDR3 spans 13 amino acids. Germline CDR1 reads SGHTA; CDR2 reads FQGNSA. V gave up 5 bases and J gave up 6 bases; unmatched junction bases: 2. The full variable domain, its missing parts supplied by reference TRBV7-2 and TRBJ1-1, is GAGVSQSPSNKVTEKGKDVELRCDPISGHTALYWYRQSLGQGLEFLIYFQGNSAPDKSGLPSDRFSAERTGGSVSTLTIQRTQQEDSAVYLCASSKGQGAEAFFGQGTRLTVV.